This T cell receptor (beta chain) came from a study of T-cell memory formation after mild COVID-19 (dated by TCRdb to the early 2020s). Context from the whole study: Most TCR sequence clusters were specific to one of the two donors. In a couple of donors, T-cell clones that expanded and contracted after mild COVID-19 were tracked by sequencing TCRalpha and TCRbeta repertoires over time. The cohort comprised two young, previously healthy adult volunteers, one female and one male. Overall study results and their limits: SARS-CoV-2 specificity was not confirmed for the second-wave clones peaking on day 37. Contracting CD4+ clones were located mainly in the CM and EM memory subsets, whereas CD8+ clones were found to be enriched in EMRA. The detection of some responding clones in pre-infection memory suggests that pre-existing cross-reactive memory T cells joined the SARS-CoV-2 response. Clones that contracted from day 15 to 85 showed balanced CD4/CD8 phenotypes, whereas a second wave of clones that expanded from day 15 to 37 leaned towards CD4+. The study covered only two mild cases, and larger cohorts including severe cases with pre-infection samples were considered necessary.

In regard to this clonotype: Which antigen it targets is not known. Per-nucleotide qualities are absent, and no much larger clonotype sits a single base away.

Ficoll-Paque density gradient centrifugation was the method used to isolate PBMCs. The listed sequencing device is Illumina NovaSeq 6000. TCRalpha and TCRbeta cDNA libraries were constructed by 5'RACE with constant-segment primers, with sample barcodes and unique molecular identifiers being introduced. Trizol reagent was used to extract RNA from every sample. Libraries were amplified in two PCR steps, with a second sample barcode and Illumina TruSeq adapters added in the second step. The libraries were sequenced on an Illumina NovaSeq using 2 x 150 bp paired-end reads. Concerning the study's data processing: With migec v1.2.7, reads were demultiplexed and then collapsed into UMI-guided consensus sequences. With mixcr v2.1.11, UMI consensuses were aligned to TRA and TRB V and J templates and assembled into clonotypes. A clonotype was counted as expanded or contracted only when both edgeR and NoisET called the clonotype significant, with the noise models trained on biological replicates. For edgeR calls, a false discovery rate-adjusted p below 0.01 and a log2 fold-change threshold of 1 were applied. PCA with hierarchical clustering of max-normalized trajectories of the 1000 most abundant clonotypes was used as exploratory dynamics analysis. The CD4 or CD8 phenotype of responding clones was assigned using the separately sequenced CD4+ and CD8+ repertoires. TCRdb reprocessed the public reads (quality trimming at Q25 with fastp, clone calling with MiXCR) and kept in-frame beta chains. Under each unique CDR3 protein, matching rows form one entry showing the most common genes and DNA. What appears here as the V and J calls and clone size reflects TCRdb's work, not the paper's. The sample table contains 250,000 to 350,000 distinct CDR3 sequences; only one count was recorded for around 15% of them. About 23% of the sample goes to the ten largest clones.

A distance of 13 bases separates the germline ends of V and J, which lose 2 bases and 3 bases respectively. Reading the germline V gene gives CDR1 MNHNS and CDR2 SASEGT. The CDR3 holds 15 amino acids from the cysteine to the phenylalanine. CDR3 DNA is the only sequence kept; it has 45 bases, read in frame from the first base. This chain is built from TRBV6-1 and TRBJ1-1; TRBD1 might be the D gene, on 6 matching bases. Sequencing was carried out using PBMCs or a T cell subset sorted from them (not recorded which). The clonotype was recovered from a man between 18 and 35 years old who had mild COVID-19 (a few samples of this study predate the infection). The sample titles of this study are shuffled in the database, so cell type and time point are left out; the donor was told from shared clones. The CDR3 sequence is CASSELYAGDTEAFF. In nucleotides, the sequence is TGTGCCAGCAGTGAATTATATGCAGGGGACACTGAAGCTTTCTTT.